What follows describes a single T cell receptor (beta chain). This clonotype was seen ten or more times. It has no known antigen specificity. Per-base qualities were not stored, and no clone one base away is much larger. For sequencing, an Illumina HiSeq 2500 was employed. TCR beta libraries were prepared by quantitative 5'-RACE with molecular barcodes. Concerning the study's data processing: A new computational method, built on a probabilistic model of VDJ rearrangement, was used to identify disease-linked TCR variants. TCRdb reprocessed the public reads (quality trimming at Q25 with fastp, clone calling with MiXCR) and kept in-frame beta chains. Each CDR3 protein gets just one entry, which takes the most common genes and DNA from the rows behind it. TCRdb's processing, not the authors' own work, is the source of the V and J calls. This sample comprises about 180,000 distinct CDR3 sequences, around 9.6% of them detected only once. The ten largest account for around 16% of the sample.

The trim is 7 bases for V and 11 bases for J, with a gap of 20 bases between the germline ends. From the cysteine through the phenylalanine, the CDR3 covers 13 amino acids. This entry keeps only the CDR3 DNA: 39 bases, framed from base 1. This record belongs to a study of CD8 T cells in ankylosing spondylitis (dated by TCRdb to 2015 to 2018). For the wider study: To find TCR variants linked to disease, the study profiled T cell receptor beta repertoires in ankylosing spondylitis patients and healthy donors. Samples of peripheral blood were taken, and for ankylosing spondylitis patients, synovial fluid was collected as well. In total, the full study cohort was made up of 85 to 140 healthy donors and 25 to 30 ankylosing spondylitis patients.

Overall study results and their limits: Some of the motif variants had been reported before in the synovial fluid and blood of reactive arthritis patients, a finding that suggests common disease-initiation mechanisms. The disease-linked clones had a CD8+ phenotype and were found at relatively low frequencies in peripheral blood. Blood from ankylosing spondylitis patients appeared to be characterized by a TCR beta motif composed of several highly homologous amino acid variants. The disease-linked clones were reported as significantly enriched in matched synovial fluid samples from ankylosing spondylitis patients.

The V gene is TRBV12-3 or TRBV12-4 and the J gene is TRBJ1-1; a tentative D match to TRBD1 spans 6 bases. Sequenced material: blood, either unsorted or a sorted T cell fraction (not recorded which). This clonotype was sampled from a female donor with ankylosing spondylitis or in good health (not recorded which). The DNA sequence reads TGTGCCAGCATTAATTCAATGGGGGCAGGGGCTTTCTTT. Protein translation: CASINSMGAGAFF.